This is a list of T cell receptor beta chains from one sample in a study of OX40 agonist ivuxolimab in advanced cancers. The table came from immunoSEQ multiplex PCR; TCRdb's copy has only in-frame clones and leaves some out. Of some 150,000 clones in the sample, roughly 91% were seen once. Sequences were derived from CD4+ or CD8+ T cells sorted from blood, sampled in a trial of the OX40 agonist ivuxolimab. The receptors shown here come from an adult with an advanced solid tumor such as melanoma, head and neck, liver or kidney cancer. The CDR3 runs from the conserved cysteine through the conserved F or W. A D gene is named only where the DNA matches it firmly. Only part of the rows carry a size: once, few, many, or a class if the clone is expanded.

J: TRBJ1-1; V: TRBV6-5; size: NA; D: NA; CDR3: CASSYRTEAFF; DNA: TGTGCCAGCAGTTATCGGACTGAAGCTTTCTTT
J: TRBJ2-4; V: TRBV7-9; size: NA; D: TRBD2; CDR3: CASSAGGSLAKNIQYF; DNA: TGTGCCAGCAGCGCGGGGGGCAGCTTAGCCAAAAACATTCAGTACTTC
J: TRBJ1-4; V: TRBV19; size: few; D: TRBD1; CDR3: CASDKGQGNEKLFF; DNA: TGTGCCAGTGACAAGGGACAGGGCAATGAAAAACTGTTTTTT
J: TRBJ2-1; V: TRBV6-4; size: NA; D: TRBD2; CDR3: CASSERVGGLRLTGNEQFF; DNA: TGTGCCAGCAGTGAAAGGGTGGGAGGGTTACGACTCACGGGCAATGAGCAGTTCTTC
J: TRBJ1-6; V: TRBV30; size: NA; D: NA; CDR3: CAWRPPGSHNSPLHF; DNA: TGTGCCTGGAGACCTCCGGGTTCCCATAATTCACCCCTCCACTTT
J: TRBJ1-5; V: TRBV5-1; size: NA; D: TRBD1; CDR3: CASSWTGENQPQHF; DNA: TGCGCCAGCAGCTGGACAGGGGAAAATCAGCCCCAGCATTTT
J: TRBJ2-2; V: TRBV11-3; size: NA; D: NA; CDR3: CASSPRDIANTGELFF; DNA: TGTGCCAGCAGCCCTAGAGACATAGCGAACACCGGGGAGCTGTTTTTT
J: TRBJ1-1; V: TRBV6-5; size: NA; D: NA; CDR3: CASRIQAVGEAFF; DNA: TGTGCCAGCAGAATACAGGCGGTCGGTGAAGCTTTCTTT
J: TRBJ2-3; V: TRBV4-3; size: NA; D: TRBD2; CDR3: CASSQVKAGGSLSLRTDTQYF; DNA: TGCGCCAGCAGCCAAGTCAAAGCGGGAGGATCCCTATCATTGCGCACAGATACGCAGTATTTT
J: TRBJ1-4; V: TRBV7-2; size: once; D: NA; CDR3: CASSWMTGEKLFF; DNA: TGTGCCAGCAGCTGGATGACAGGTGAAAAACTGTTTTTT
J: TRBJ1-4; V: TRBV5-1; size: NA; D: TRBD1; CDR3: CASRQGSAPGELFF; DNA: TGCGCCAGCCGACAGGGCAGCGCACCGGGGGAACTGTTTTTT
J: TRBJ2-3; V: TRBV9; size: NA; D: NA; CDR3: CASSPRPPGGSADTQYF; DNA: TGTGCCAGCAGCCCTCGTCCACCTGGGGGATCGGCAGATACGCAGTATTTT
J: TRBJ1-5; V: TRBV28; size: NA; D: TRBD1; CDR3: CASSSSTGAYSNQPQHF; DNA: TGTGCCAGCAGTTCCTCAACAGGGGCTTACAGCAATCAGCCCCAGCATTTT
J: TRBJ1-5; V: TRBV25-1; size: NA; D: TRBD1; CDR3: CASTGTGHNQPQHF; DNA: TGTGCCAGCACCGGGACAGGGCACAATCAGCCCCAGCATTTT
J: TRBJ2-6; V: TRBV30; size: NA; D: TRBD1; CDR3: CASSRPGTGTGANVLTF; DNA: TGTGCCTCGAGCCGTCCCGGGACAGGGACTGGGGCCAACGTCCTGACTTTC
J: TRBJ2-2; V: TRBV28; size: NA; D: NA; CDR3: CASSLRWGNTGELFF; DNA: TGTGCCAGCAGTTTGCGGTGGGGGAACACCGGGGAGCTGTTTTTT
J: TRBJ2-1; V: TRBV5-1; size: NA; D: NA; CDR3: CASSLQGGDNEQFF; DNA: TGCGCCAGCAGCTTACAGGGTGGAGACAATGAGCAGTTCTTC
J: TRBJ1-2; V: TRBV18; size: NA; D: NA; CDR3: CASSRDFTGLALNGYTF; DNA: TGTGCCAGCTCACGGGATTTTACAGGGCTGGCGCTAAATGGCTACACCTTC
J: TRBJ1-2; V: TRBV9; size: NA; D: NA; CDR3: CASSEGPGRIYGYTF; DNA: TGTGCCAGCAGCGAAGGGCCGGGACGGATCTATGGCTACACCTTC
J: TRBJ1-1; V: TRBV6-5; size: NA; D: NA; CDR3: CASSYPEGNTEAFF; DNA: TGTGCCAGCAGTTACCCGGAGGGGAACACTGAAGCTTTCTTT
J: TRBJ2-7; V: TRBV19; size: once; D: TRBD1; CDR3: CASSRDSQLYEQYF; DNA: TGTGCCAGTAGTAGGGACAGTCAATTATACGAGCAGTACTTC
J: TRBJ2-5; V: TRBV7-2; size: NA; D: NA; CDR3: CASSLGGLPNVETQYF; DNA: TGTGCCAGCAGCTTAGGTGGACTACCCAATGTGGAGACCCAGTACTTC
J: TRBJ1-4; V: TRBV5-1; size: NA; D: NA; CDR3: CASSLLMGEKLFF; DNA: TGTGCCAGCAGCTTGTTGATGGGTGAAAAACTGTTTTTT
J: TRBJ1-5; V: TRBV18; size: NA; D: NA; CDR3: CASSLSGPGRSNQPQHF; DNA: TGTGCCAGCTCCCTTTCCGGACCGGGCCGTAGCAATCAGCCCCAGCATTTT
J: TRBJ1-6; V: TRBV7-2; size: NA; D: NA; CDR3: CASSQGQIYNSPLHF; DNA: TGTGCCAGCAGCCAAGGGCAGATATATAATTCACCCCTCCACTTT
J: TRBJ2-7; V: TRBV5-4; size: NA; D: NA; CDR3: CASSLESGDGAYEQYF; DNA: TGTGCCAGCAGCTTGGAATCGGGGGATGGGGCCTACGAGCAGTACTTC
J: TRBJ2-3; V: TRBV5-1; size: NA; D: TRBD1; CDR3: CASHQGVTDTQYF; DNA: TGCGCCAGTCATCAGGGGGTCACAGATACGCAGTATTTT
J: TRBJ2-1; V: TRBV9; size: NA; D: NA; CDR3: CASSVSESLGARSSYNEQFF; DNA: TGTGCCAGCAGCGTAAGTGAATCGCTCGGAGCGAGGAGCTCCTACAATGAGCAGTTCTTC
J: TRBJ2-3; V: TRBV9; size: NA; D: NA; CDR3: CASSVRAGSTDTQYF; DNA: TGTGCCAGCAGCGTAAGAGCGGGTAGCACAGATACGCAGTATTTT
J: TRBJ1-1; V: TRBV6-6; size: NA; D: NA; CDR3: CASSLNRWTEAFF; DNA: TGTGCCAGCAGTCTAAACCGGTGGACTGAAGCTTTCTTT
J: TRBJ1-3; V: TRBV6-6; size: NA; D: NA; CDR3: CASTTMSPTSNTIYF; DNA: TGTGCCAGCACGACGATGTCACCAACCTCAAACACCATATATTTT